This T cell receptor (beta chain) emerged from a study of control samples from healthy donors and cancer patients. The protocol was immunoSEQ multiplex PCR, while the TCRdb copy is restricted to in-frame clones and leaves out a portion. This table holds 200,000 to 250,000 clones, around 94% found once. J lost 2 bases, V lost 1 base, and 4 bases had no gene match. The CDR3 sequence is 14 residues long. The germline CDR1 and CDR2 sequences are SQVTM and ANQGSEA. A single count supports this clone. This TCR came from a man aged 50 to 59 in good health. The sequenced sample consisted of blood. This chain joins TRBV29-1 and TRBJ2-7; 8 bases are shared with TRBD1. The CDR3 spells CSVEGGQGPYEQYF. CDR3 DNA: TGCAGCGTTGAAGGCGGACAGGGCCCCTACGAGCAGTACTTC.